Shown below are 23 T cell receptor beta chains from a single sample sequenced in a study of T-cell reconstitution after alpha-beta-depleted transplantation in children. Unique molecular identifiers were incorporated into the prepared TCRbeta library. TCRdb recomputed calls from the PCR reads with MiXCR, one row per CDR3 protein. The repertoire consists of 360,000 or so distinct CDR3 sequences, with 20% occurring once and the leading ten covering around 4%. The sample in question was PBMCs from the stem cell graft donor, obtained from the stem cell graft. These receptors were obtained from a human donor who donated a stem cell graft to a child with acute myeloid leukemia.

This clonotype was seen repeatedly, ten times or more. V gene TRBV9 combines with J gene TRBJ2-2, with D maybe TRBD1 (5 bases). Looked up from germline, CDR1 is SGDLS and CDR2 is YYNGEE. V was pared by 4 bases and J by 2 bases, with 6 bases between. The CDR3 consists of 13 residues. The CDR3 sequence is CASSQGNTGELFF. CDR3 DNA: TGTGCCAGCAGCCAGGGCAACACCGGGGAGCTGTTTTTT.

The V and J genes are TRBV28 and TRBJ1-1; 9 positions agree with TRBD1. In germline, CDR1 is MDHEN, CDR2 SYDVKM. This CDR3 is 15 amino acids long. The ends lost 5 bases at V and 5 bases at J; junction bases unmatched: 9. The CDR3 here is CASSPVGQGKTEAFF. The CDR3 bases are TGTGCCAGCAGTCCCGTTGGACAGGGGAAAACTGAAGCTTTCTTT.

The V gene is TRBV9, the J gene TRBJ1-1; D remains ambiguous. The CDR3 runs 13 residues. V shed 1 base and J shed 1 base, with 5 bases lying between them. Germline CDR1 reads SGDLS; CDR2 reads YYNGEE. CDR3 sequence reads: CASSVLTNTEAFF. In DNA form, the CDR3 reads TGTGCCAGCAGCGTATTAACGAACACTGAAGCTTTCTTT.

The chain links TRBV12-3 or TRBV12-4 to TRBJ2-7, with D uncertain. With 2 bases removed from V and 0 bases from J, the gap between germline ends came to 8 bases. The CDR3 sequence is 14 residues long. The CDR3 spells CASSLRRNSYEQYF. The CDR3 bases are TGTGCCAGCAGTTTAAGGCGGAACTCCTACGAGCAGTACTTC.

V gene TRBV27 combines with J gene TRBJ1-1, with D possibly TRBD1 on 6 matching bases. Germline V CDR1 and CDR2: MNHEY, SMNVEV (reference sequence). Trimming stripped 5 bases from V and 2 bases from J, with 15 bases between. CDR3 length: 15 residues. The CDR3 loop is CASSALRGPNTEAFF. DNA of the CDR3: TGTGCCAGCAGTGCCCTCAGGGGCCCTAACACTGAAGCTTTCTTT.

This chain joins TRBV28 and TRBJ2-7, with D hard to call. The CDR3 totals 14 residues. V shed 4 bases and J shed 2 bases, with 12 bases lying between them. Germline values: CDR1 MDHEN, CDR2 SYDVKM. Written as DNA, the CDR3 is TGTGCCAGCAGTTCAGGCCCCCATACCTACGAGCAGTACTTC. Its protein product is CASSSGPHTYEQYF. Full variable domain (rest looked up from reference TRBV28 and TRBJ2-7): DVKVTQSSRYLVKRTGEKVFLECVQDMDHENMFWYRQDPGLGLRLIYFSYDVKMKEKGDIPEGYSVSREKKERFSLILESASTNQTSMYLCASSSGPHTYEQYFGPGTRLTVT.

The chain has TRBV12-3 or TRBV12-4 and TRBJ1-1, with D perhaps matching TRBD1 (6 bases). Trimming shortened V by 1 base and J by 5 bases, and 11 bases separated the two germline ends. The CDR3 runs 14 residues. CDR3 nucleotides: TGTGCCAGCAGTTTAGTGGGGGCGCGGACTGAAGCTTTCTTT. Protein product: CASSLVGARTEAFF.

This clonotype was found many times. For the CDR3, the DNA is TGCGCCAGCAGCCAAGATTCGCGTTCCCCTCAGCATTTT. Amino acid sequence: CASSQDSRSPQHF. The V call is TRBV4-1, the J call TRBJ1-5; D remains ambiguous. V was cut by 0 bases and J by 13 bases, with 13 bases left in between. Looked up from germline, CDR1 is MGHRA and CDR2 is YSYEKL. The CDR3 runs 13 residues.

This clonotype was seen only a few times. The V call is TRBV29-1, the J call TRBJ2-1, with 14 positions matching TRBD2. Germline V CDR1 and CDR2: SQVTM, ANQGSEA. This CDR3 has 18 residues. J gave up 2 bases and V 4 bases, and 10 bases lay outside the gene matches. The CDR3 loop reads CSVGGGGTSGSPYNEQFF. As DNA, the CDR3 is TGCAGCGTTGGGGGGGGAGGGACTAGCGGGAGTCCCTACAATGAGCAGTTCTTC.

This clonotype was seen more than once but under ten times. The V call is TRBV6-5, the J call TRBJ2-1, with TRBD2 matching over 7 bases. V trimming: 4 bases; J trimming: 0 bases; junction bases outside the gene matches: 6. This CDR3 spans 16 amino acids. Germline-derived CDR1 and CDR2 are MNHEY and SVGAGI. The CDR3 DNA follows: TGTGCCAGCAGTTCCAGCGGGACCTTCTCCTACAATGAGCAGTTCTTC. It translates to CASSSSGTFSYNEQFF.

The rearrangement uses TRBV12-3 or TRBV12-4 and TRBJ2-7, with D possibly TRBD2 on 5 matching bases. The CDR3 loop spans 13 amino acids. V dropped 5 bases and J dropped 3 bases, with 11 bases sitting between them. The CDR3 loop reads CASSTGLDYEQYF. The CDR3 DNA is TGTGCCAGCAGTACCGGACTGGACTACGAGCAGTACTTC.

The rearrangement joins TRBV7-9 to TRBJ2-3; 8 bases match TRBD2. J was trimmed by 2 bases and V by 3 bases; bases with no gene match: 7. Germline V lookup: CDR1 SEHNR, CDR2 FQNEAQ (reference sequence). The CDR3 is 16 residues long. CDR3 DNA: TGTGCCAGCAGCTTCTTACTAGCGGTTTTCACAGATACGCAGTATTTT. As protein: CASSFLLAVFTDTQYF. Combining the CDR3 with reference TRBV7-9 and TRBJ2-3 gives the whole variable domain DTGVSQNPRHKITKRGQNVTFRCDPISEHNRLYWYRQTLGQGPEFLTYFQNEAQLEKSRLLSDRFSAERPKGSFSTLEIQRTEQGDSAMYLCASSFLLAVFTDTQYFGPGTRLTVL.

The chain couples TRBV6-1 to TRBJ2-3; D may be TRBD2 (6 bases). CDR1 and CDR2 from the germline V gene are MNHNS and SASEGT. The V and J ends lost 6 bases and 7 bases respectively, with 20 bases between them. CDR3 size: 15 residues. In DNA form, the CDR3 reads TGTGCCAGCAGACGGAAGGCGGGGAGCGACAATACGCAGTATTTT. It codes for CASRRKAGSDNTQYF.

This clonotype was detected ten times or more. The chain employs TRBV20-1 and TRBJ2-6; TRBD2 agrees at 8 bases. Trimming took 6 bases from V and 4 from J; bases not matched to a gene: 14. This CDR3 contains 17 residues. Germline-derived CDR1 and CDR2 are DFQATT and SNEGSKA (reference sequence). CDR3 region: CSALTEAGVFGANVLTF. The CDR3 coding sequence is TGCAGTGCCCTTACTGAAGCGGGAGTGTTCGGGGCCAACGTCCTGACTTTC.

Only a few counts were recorded for this clonotype. The rearrangement joins TRBV5-1 to TRBJ2-7, with 14 bases fitting TRBD2. The germline V gene encodes CDR1 SGHRS and CDR2 YFSETQ. The CDR3 runs to 16 residues. The junction had 9 bases not matched to a gene; V was cut back by 4 bases and J by 6 bases. CDR3 residues: CASSGEAGLAGVEQYF. CDR3 sequence (DNA): TGCGCCAGCAGCGGGGAGGCGGGACTAGCGGGAGTCGAGCAGTACTTC.

The rearrangement links TRBV9 to TRBJ2-5; 7 nucleotides line up with TRBD2. Looked up from germline, CDR1 is SGDLS and CDR2 is YYNGEE. The CDR3 is made up of 15 amino acids. V lost 0 bases, J lost 4 bases, and 6 bases stayed unmatched. The DNA for the CDR3 is TGTGCCAGCAGCGTAGTGGCGGGAGCCGGAGAGACCCAGTACTTC. This codes for CASSVVAGAGETQYF.

This clonotype has more than one count but fewer than ten. This chain connects TRBV12-5 to TRBJ2-7; D unclear. V lost 6 bases and J 5 bases, leaving 2 bases between the germline ends. The CDR3 is 9 amino acids. Germline CDR1 reads LGHNT; CDR2 reads FRNRAP. CDR3 region: CASGHEQYF. CDR3 sequence (DNA): TGTGCTAGTGGCCACGAGCAGTACTTC.

The table lists this clonotype with a few counts. This rearrangement joins TRBV7-3 to TRBJ2-7; no reliable D call. Trimming left V 6 bases short and J 0 bases short, with 12 bases between. The CDR3 loop spans 14 amino acids. Germline lookup yields CDR1 SGHTA and CDR2 FQGTGA. The DNA of the CDR3 is TGTGCCAGCAGTCGAGACACCACCTCCTACGAGCAGTACTTC. As protein: CASSRDTTSYEQYF.

This clonotype was seen ten or more times. The gene calls are TRBV29-1 and TRBJ2-1; 11 bases agree with TRBD2. Trimming at V came to 6 bases and at J to 15 bases, leaving 16 bases not matched to a gene. Germline-derived CDR1 and CDR2 are SQVTM and ANQGSEA. The CDR3 loop spans 14 amino acids. In DNA form, the CDR3 reads TGCAGCGTCGCTCAGACTAGCGGGATGGGAGCACCGTTCTTC. Residues: CSVAQTSGMGAPFF.

A few counts support this clonotype. This sequence joins TRBV28 and TRBJ2-6, with D possibly TRBD1 on 5 matching bases. Per germline, CDR1 MDHEN and CDR2 SYDVKM. V was shortened by 6 bases and J by 0 bases, with 9 bases between the two germline ends. The CDR3 has 15 residues. CDR3 region: CASSHRTSGANVLTF. Here the CDR3 DNA reads TGTGCCAGCAGCCACAGGACCTCTGGGGCCAACGTCCTGACTTTC.

This clonotype has ten or more counts. This chain links TRBV29-1 with TRBJ2-6; D is unresolved. The V end lost 6 bases, the J end lost 1 base, and 4 bases lay between the germline ends. The CDR3 has 12 amino acids. Germline CDR1 and CDR2: SQVTM and ANQGSEA. The CDR3 DNA reads as TGCAGCGTCAATTCTGGGGCCAACGTCCTGACTTTC. Translation: CSVNSGANVLTF.

This clonotype was counted many times. The CDR3 nucleotides read TGCAGTGCTGGGCCGGGACTAGCGGGAGGGCCGAGTACGCAGTATTTT. Protein product: CSAGPGLAGGPSTQYF. The chain is built from TRBV20-1 and TRBJ2-3; 16 positions agree with TRBD2. V was pared by 5 bases and J by 8 bases, with 10 bases of the junction left unmatched. Looked up from germline, CDR1 is DFQATT and CDR2 is SNEGSKA (reference sequence). CDR3 length: 16 residues.

This clonotype was seen repeatedly, ten times or more. This chain uses TRBV29-1 with TRBJ2-7, with TRBD1 matching over 7 bases. Germline assignment: CDR1 SQVTM and CDR2 ANQGSEA. J lost 3 bases, V lost 6 bases, and 11 bases had no gene match. This CDR3 spans 14 amino acids. As DNA, the CDR3 is TGCAGCGTCTACACCCGACAGGGTAGCTACGAGCAGTACTTC. This encodes CSVYTRQGSYEQYF.